Listed below are T cell receptor beta chains from one sample, sequenced in a study of cytomegalovirus exposure and HLA in healthy donors. The method was immunoSEQ multiplex PCR; TCRdb's version includes in-frame clones alone and lacks a portion of them. The sample lists some 140,000 clones; 73% were seen once. Input material: PBMCs. The receptors were gathered from a middle-aged woman in good health and CMV-seronegative. Both conserved end residues are part of each CDR3. Fields, in order: CDR3 protein, J gene, V gene.

CDR3: CASSPSGGYPSSGANVLTF; J: TRBJ2-6; V: TRBV5-4
CDR3: CASRGGTGSPLHF; J: TRBJ1-6; V: TRBV2
CDR3: CASSFVLLPGVNEQFF; J: TRBJ2-1; V: TRBV27
CDR3: CASSFRGQGPTNEKLFF; J: TRBJ1-4; V: TRBV28
CDR3: CASSRILGGDTEAFF; J: TRBJ1-1; V: TRBV4-3
CDR3: CASSFRTGGTGNTIYF; J: TRBJ1-3; V: TRBV5-8
CDR3: CASSPIGESYEQFF; J: TRBJ2-1; V: TRBV18
CDR3: CASRTQLSNQPQHF; J: TRBJ1-5; V: TRBV6-1
CDR3: CASSPRQGKLFF; J: TRBJ1-4; V: TRBV18
CDR3: CASSQYPSGTGSEKLFF; J: TRBJ1-4; V: TRBV5-6
CDR3: CASSLEGAQGPYGYTF; J: TRBJ1-2; V: TRBV5-6
CDR3: CASAAGEIIYGYTF; J: TRBJ1-2; V: TRBV5-1
CDR3: CASRDLTGTFNTEAFF; J: TRBJ1-1; V: TRBV2
CDR3: CASSLAGTGNRKLFF; J: TRBJ1-4; V: TRBV4-3
CDR3: CASSFSGGAGYGYTF; J: TRBJ1-2; V: TRBV27
CDR3: CASSQDSSGFNTEAFF; J: TRBJ1-1; V: TRBV4-1
CDR3: CASSIVPSPGQPQHF; J: TRBJ1-5; V: TRBV19
CDR3: CASSLVGGPTDTQYF; J: TRBJ2-3; V: TRBV7-7
CDR3: CASSEAAMEAFF; J: TRBJ1-1; V: TRBV2
CDR3: CASSLSYGGVLTNYGYTF; J: TRBJ1-2; V: TRBV28
CDR3: CASSANPQGHGNTIYF; J: TRBJ1-3; V: TRBV9
CDR3: CASSLGQGNQPQHF; J: TRBJ1-5; V: TRBV28
CDR3: CASSLGQGLWLNTEAFF; J: TRBJ1-1; V: TRBV5-6
CDR3: CASSTWGGGHGYTF; J: TRBJ1-2; V: TRBV6-5
CDR3: CASSEMSGGGYEQYF; J: TRBJ2-7; V: TRBV5-4
CDR3: CASSLQYFSGANVLTF; J: TRBJ2-6; V: TRBV27
CDR3: CASSFGQGMSGYTF; J: TRBJ1-2; V: TRBV7-8
CDR3: CASSVDRDTEAFF; J: TRBJ1-1; V: TRBV10-2
CDR3: CASSGLGEGPSYNEQFF; J: TRBJ2-1; V: TRBV2
CDR3: CASSVGGQGTYGYTF; J: TRBJ1-2; V: TRBV9
CDR3: CASSAAPHGEAFF; J: TRBJ1-1; V: TRBV27
CDR3: CASSLSLDQIRNYGYTF; J: TRBJ1-2; V: TRBV5-4
CDR3: CATSRRDRPHYEQYF; J: TRBJ2-7; V: TRBV15
CDR3: CASSLGPGELYEQYF; J: TRBJ2-7; V: TRBV7-6
CDR3: CSVEVEYQETQYF; J: TRBJ2-5; V: TRBV29-1
CDR3: CAIRGVGGLGPDTQYF; J: TRBJ2-3; V: TRBV10-3
CDR3: CSSSFGQGGGETQYF; J: TRBJ2-5; V: TRBV7-9
CDR3: CASSLAPGQGATKAYEQYF; J: TRBJ2-7; V: TRBV27
CDR3: CASRGQGDQPQHF; J: TRBJ1-5; V: TRBV5-8
CDR3: CASSLDKGWNYGYTF; J: TRBJ1-2; V: TRBV5-4
CDR3: CAISNRDGDYGYTF; J: TRBJ1-2; V: TRBV10-3
CDR3: CASSPAPTGSMNTEAFF; J: TRBJ1-1; V: TRBV4-1
CDR3: CASSLDSLAKAFF; J: TRBJ1-1; V: TRBV5-5
CDR3: CASSLDSPVSAGYTF; J: TRBJ1-2; V: TRBV5-4
CDR3: CASRGTSYNEQFF; J: TRBJ2-1; V: TRBV6-6
CDR3: CSVALDSYSGNTIYF; J: .; V: TRBV29-1
CDR3: CASGLVLHEQFF; J: TRBJ2-1; V: TRBV12-5